This entry lists 23 T cell receptor beta chains sequenced from one sample in a study of blood T cell repertoires in COVID-19. Here immunoSEQ multiplex PCR was the method, and the copy in TCRdb shows in-frame clones only, minus some. The data contain around 83,000 clones, around 89% of them seen just once; the ten biggest clones take up around 14%. Sequencing was carried out using peripheral blood. Every receptor here comes from a man in his 70s with active or convalescent COVID-19.

The genes are TRBV5-1 and TRBJ2-5; 9 nucleotides line up with TRBD1. J lost 4 bases, V lost 0 bases, and 4 bases had no gene match. Germline assignment: CDR1 SGHRS and CDR2 YFSETQ. This CDR3 is 15 amino acids long. CDR3 sequence (DNA): TGCGCCAGCAGCTTGGGACAGGGGGTAGGAGAGACCCAGTACTTC. Translation: CASSLGQGVGETQYF.

The V gene is TRBV5-5, the J gene TRBJ2-3; TRBD2 is a possible D gene (6 bases). Germline CDR1 SGHKS, CDR2 YYEKEE (reference sequence). The CDR3 totals 15 residues. V was cut by 0 bases and J by 1 base, with 9 bases left in between. CDR3 nucleotide sequence: TGTGCCAGCAGCTTGGTTCCGGGAGGCACAGATACGCAGTATTTT. Residues: CASSLVPGGTDTQYF.

The chain has TRBV3-1 (or the pseudogene TRBV3-2) and TRBJ2-3; D is undetermined. The length of the CDR3 is 15 residues. With 4 bases removed from V and 4 bases from J, the gap between germline ends came to 15 bases. Germline lookup yields CDR1 LGHDT and CDR2 YNNKEL (reference sequence). CDR3 in amino acids: CASSRRGSMADTQYF. Written as DNA, the CDR3 is TGTGCCAGCAGCCGCCGCGGTAGCATGGCAGATACGCAGTATTTT.

The chain employs TRBV5-1 and TRBJ2-5; D is perhaps TRBD2 (6 bases). Per the germline V gene, CDR1 is SGHRS and CDR2 is YFSETQ. This CDR3 is built from 13 residues. Between the trimmed V and J ends, which lost 0 bases and 5 bases, there was a span of 8 bases. The CDR3 loop is CASSLGRGETQYF. For the CDR3, the DNA is TGCGCCAGCAGCTTGGGTCGGGGGGAGACCCAGTACTTC.

The chain recombines TRBV28 with TRBJ2-7; TRBD2 aligns across 11 bases. CDR3 size: 14 residues. Losses at the gene ends were 1 base for V and 7 bases for J; bases not matched to a gene: 3. From germline, CDR1 is MDHEN and CDR2 SYDVKM. DNA of the CDR3: TGTGCCAGCAGTTTATCTAGCGGGGGGCGGGAGCAGTACTTC. This translates into CASSLSSGGREQYF.

The rearrangement joins TRBV2 to TRBJ1-1, with D possibly TRBD1 on 6 matching bases. V was cut by 8 bases and J by 4 bases, with 14 bases left in between. This CDR3 has 13 residues. Germline lookup yields CDR1 SNHLY and CDR2 FYNNEI. The CDR3 loop reads CASDRTGLTEAFF. The CDR3 DNA follows: TGTGCCAGCGACCGTACAGGGCTCACTGAAGCTTTCTTT. The full variable domain, with the rest looked up from reference TRBV2 and TRBJ1-1, is EPEVTQTPSHQVTQMGQEVILRCVPISNHLYFYWYRQILGQKVEFLVSFYNNEISEKSEIFDDQFSVERPDGSNFTLKIRSTKLEDSAMYFCASDRTGLTEAFFGQGTRLTVV.

The DNA of the CDR3 is TGCAGCGTTGTTCGTCAGGGTAACACTGAAGCTTTCTTT. This encodes CSVVRQGNTEAFF. V usage is TRBV29-1 and J usage is TRBJ1-1; possible D gene TRBD1, 5 bases. Germline lookup yields CDR1 SQVTM and CDR2 ANQGSEA. The CDR3 extends over 13 amino acids. V was pared by 4 bases and J by 2 bases, with 11 bases between.

In regard to this clone: Sequence at one end of the junction differs from germline and may be a read error. This chain links TRBV7-7 with TRBJ2-1, with D tentatively TRBD2 (6 bases). CDR1 and CDR2 from the germline V gene are SSHAT and FNYEAQ (reference sequence). This CDR3 comprises 16 residues. The CDR3 sequence is CASSLGAGRSYNEQFF. The DNA of the CDR3 is TGTGCTAGCAGCTTAGGTGCGGGACGCTCCTACAATGAGCAGTTCTTC.

The chain uses TRBV10-3 and TRBJ2-7, with 10 bases aligning to TRBD2. The germline V gene encodes CDR1 ENHRY and CDR2 SYGVKD. J lost 7 bases, V lost 3 bases, and 9 bases had no gene match. The CDR3 totals 15 residues. The CDR3 DNA is TGTGCCATCAGTGAAGGGCTAGCGGGAGATCGTGAGCAGTACTTC. Translating gives CAISEGLAGDREQYF.

The CDR3 bases are TGTGCCAGCAATCTAGGGGGTAGCAATCAGCCCCAGCATTTT. Translation: CASNLGGSNQPQHF. The chain is built from TRBV28 and TRBJ1-5; maybe TRBD1 (6 bases). Germline CDR1 reads MDHEN; CDR2 reads SYDVKM. V lost 7 bases to trimming and J lost 0 bases, with 10 bases between them. The CDR3 has 14 residues.

V usage is TRBV5-1 and J usage is TRBJ2-7, with 13 bases that match TRBD2. CDR3 length: 17 residues. The germline CDR1 and CDR2 sequences are SGHRS and YFSETQ. With 3 bases clipped from V and 5 bases from J, the junction kept 11 bases outside the gene matches. The chain's CDR3 is CASSYGGRTSGSNEQYF. The CDR3 DNA follows: TGCGCCAGCAGCTACGGTGGGCGGACTAGCGGGAGTAACGAGCAGTACTTC.

This clone has just one count. V gene TRBV21-1 combines with J gene TRBJ1-2; no check of the table's D call, TRBD1, against the DNA was made. TRBV21-1 is a known pseudogene. The CDR3 spans 12 residues. Here the CDR3 DNA reads TGTGCCAGCAGCATTAGGGGGCATGGCTACACCTTC. Protein: CASSIRGHGYTF.

The gene calls are TRBV3-1 (or the pseudogene TRBV3-2) and TRBJ2-7; 11 bases fit TRBD2. The CDR3 sequence is 17 residues long. V shed 1 base and J 0 bases; nucleotides not matched to a gene: 5. Germline assignment: CDR1 LGHDT and CDR2 YNNKEL (reference sequence). The DNA for the CDR3 is TGTGCCAGCAGCCAAGGGACTAGCGGGCCCCACTCCTACGAGCAGTACTTC. It translates to CASSQGTSGPHSYEQYF.

The rearrangement uses TRBV21-1 and TRBJ2-7; the table gives TRBD2 as D, unverified against the DNA. TRBV21-1 is a known pseudogene. The length of the CDR3 is 18 residues. The CDR3 sequence: CASSKRVGEREKTYEQYF. CDR3 DNA: TGTGCCAGCAGCAAACGGGTTGGAGAGCGGGAGAAGACCTACGAGCAGTACTTC.

This clone was counted a single time. V and J are TRBV12-3 or TRBV12-4 and TRBJ1-5, with D unclear. The CDR3 extends over 12 amino acids. Between the trimmed V and J ends, which lost 3 bases and 6 bases, there was a span of 6 bases. The chain's CDR3 is CASSFEVQPQHF. The CDR3 DNA is TGTGCCAGCAGTTTTGAGGTTCAGCCCCAGCATTTT.

This sequence joins TRBV5-1 and TRBJ2-1; D possibly corresponds to TRBD2 (6 bases). Per germline, CDR1 SGHRS and CDR2 YFSETQ. This CDR3 comprises 15 residues. V lost 4 bases, J lost 0 bases, and 11 bases lay in between. The CDR3 sequence: CASSATSSSYNEQFF. The CDR3 bases are TGCGCCAGCAGCGCGACTAGTAGCTCCTACAATGAGCAGTTCTTC.

This chain links TRBV2 with TRBJ2-1, with D unresolved. The CDR3 runs to 14 residues. Germline V gene sequence: CDR1 SNHLY, CDR2 FYNNEI. V lost 6 bases, J lost 0 bases, and 9 bases lay in between. The CDR3 protein is CASRAVISYNEQFF. CDR3 DNA sequence: TGTGCCAGCAGGGCAGTAATCTCCTACAATGAGCAGTTCTTC.

V and J are TRBV3-1 (or the pseudogene TRBV3-2) and TRBJ2-7; weak D call: TRBD1 (6 bases). Trimming cost V 5 bases and J 3 bases, with 11 bases left between them. The CDR3 runs to 13 residues. Germline-derived CDR1 and CDR2 are LGHDT and YNNKEL (reference sequence). CDR3 sequence reads: CASSTGTSYEQYF. The CDR3 bases are TGTGCCAGCAGCACCGGGACAAGCTACGAGCAGTACTTC.

This clone was picked up one time. This chain joins TRBV6-5 and TRBJ2-7; possibly TRBD2 for D (6 bases). This CDR3 region has 13 residues. Between the trimmed V and J ends, which lost 7 bases and 4 bases, there was a span of 14 bases. CDR1 and CDR2 (germline): MNHEY, SVGAGI. Here the CDR3 reads CASKSYSGYEQYF. The CDR3, as DNA: TGTGCCAGCAAATCTTATAGCGGTTACGAGCAGTACTTC.

The genes are TRBV5-1 and TRBJ2-7; 8 bases agree with TRBD2. CDR1 and CDR2 from the germline V gene are SGHRS and YFSETQ. CDR3 length: 15 residues. Germline trimming cut 2 bases from V and 6 bases from J; bases unmatched to any gene: 10. The CDR3 protein is CASSLTREGLSEQYF. CDR3 coding DNA: TGCGCCAGCAGCTTAACCCGGGAGGGCCTTTCCGAGCAGTACTTC.

The genes are TRBV30 and TRBJ2-5, with TRBD2 as a possible D gene (7 bases). Between the trimmed V and J ends, which lost 0 bases and 4 bases, there was a span of 15 bases. Germline loops: CDR1 GTSNPN, CDR2 SVGIG (reference sequence). CDR3 length: 15 amino acids. The CDR3: CAWSVGGRRAETQYF. The CDR3 DNA reads as TGTGCCTGGAGTGTGGGGGGGCGCAGGGCAGAGACCCAGTACTTC.

This chain connects TRBV12-3 or TRBV12-4 to TRBJ2-7, with D possibly TRBD2 on 6 matching bases. V was pared by 5 bases and J by 9 bases, with 17 bases between. The CDR3 length is 13 residues. The CDR3 bases are TGTGCCAGCAGTCAGGGACTCCAGGAGGGGCAGTACTTC. Its translation: CASSQGLQEGQYF.

The chain has TRBV10-3 and TRBJ1-4; D perhaps matches TRBD1 (6 bases). Germline V gene lookup returns CDR1 ENHRY and CDR2 SYGVKD. The CDR3 contains 14 residues. Trimming shortened V by 6 bases and J by 4 bases, and 12 bases separated the two germline ends. Here the CDR3 reads CAIRDQGGNEKLFF. The CDR3 DNA sequence: TGTGCCATCAGGGACCAAGGGGGTAATGAAAAACTGTTTTTT.